This entry features one T cell receptor (beta chain) sequence. Study members were between 18 and 89 years old and lived in approximately 25 US regions. Either two negative PCRs, clearance, or symptom resolution qualified Cohort 3 donors as recovered. Per the germline V gene, CDR1 is SGHVS and CDR2 is FNYEAQ. V shed 1 base and J 3 bases; nucleotides not matched to a gene: 9. The CDR3 is 17 amino acids. This entry is derived from a study of blood T cell repertoires in COVID-19. Study in general: COVID-19 samples from acute and convalescent phases originated in the United States, Italy and Spain. T cells, B-cell-depleted T cells, or PBMCs supplied cDNA or gDNA.

Sequencing was performed with immunoSEQ multiplex PCR; in TCRdb, only in-frame clones are kept and a portion is missing. The sample holds around 500,000 clones, 70% to 90% seen once. The TCR comes from a woman between 40 and 50 years old who had recovered from COVID-19. The gene calls are TRBV7-6 and TRBJ2-1; TRBD2 agrees at 7 bases. What was sequenced was PBMCs or T cells enriched from blood (not recorded which). For the CDR3, the DNA is TGTGCCAGCAGCTTAGTGCCTGGGGGGGTCAACTACAATGAGCAGTTCTTC. It codes for CASSLVPGGVNYNEQFF.